Each of the 21 T cell receptor beta chains below was sequenced from the same sample in a study of blood T cell repertoires in COVID-19. The data were produced by immunoSEQ multiplex PCR, yet TCRdb's version contains in-frame clones alone and is incomplete. The sample consists of around 70,000 clones, more than 80% of them appearing once. Material for sequencing was peripheral blood. These receptors were collected from a woman aged 70 to 79 with acute or convalescent COVID-19.

The chain recombines TRBV10-1 with TRBJ1-1; D remains ambiguous. This CDR3 has 13 residues. Germline values: CDR1 WNHNN, CDR2 SYGVQD (reference sequence). V was shortened by 3 bases and J by 1 base, with 6 bases between the two germline ends. In DNA form, the CDR3 reads TGCGCCAGCAGTGACACAACGAACACTGAAGCTTTCTTT. Protein sequence: CASSDTTNTEAFF.

This chain uses TRBV9 with TRBJ2-7, with 7 nucleotides matching TRBD1. After removal of 0 bases from V and 3 bases from J, the junction contained 0 bases not matched to a gene. Germline assignment: CDR1 SGDLS and CDR2 YYNGEE. CDR3 length equals 13 residues. As DNA, the CDR3 is TGTGCCAGCAGCGTAGGGGACAGCTACGAGCAGTACTTC. This translates into CASSVGDSYEQYF.

The chain is built from TRBV5-5 and TRBJ2-1; 9 bases align to TRBD2. There are 17 residues in the CDR3. CDR1 is SGHKS and CDR2 is YYEKEE in the germline V gene (reference sequence). Unmatched junction bases numbered 6, after V lost 0 bases and J lost 2 bases. The chain's CDR3 is CASSLAQREVPYNEQFF. CDR3 nucleotide sequence: TGTGCCAGCAGCTTGGCCCAGCGGGAGGTACCCTACAATGAGCAGTTCTTC.

The table lists this clone with a few counts. The V call is TRBV6-1, the J call TRBJ2-4, with D unclear. Trimming removed 1 base at V and 0 bases at J, with 13 bases between. Germline V gene sequence: CDR1 MNHNS, CDR2 SASEGT. This CDR3 has 17 residues. CDR3 sequence: CASSEVMSRGAKNIQYF. In nucleotides, the CDR3 is TGTGCCAGCAGTGAAGTAATGTCCCGAGGAGCCAAAAACATTCAGTACTTC.

The CDR3: CASSLDTGDNTEAFF. The DNA for the CDR3 is TGCGCCAGCAGCTTGGACACAGGGGACAACACTGAAGCTTTCTTT. The chain is built from TRBV5-1 and TRBJ1-1; 7 bases line up with TRBD1. Germline V gene sequence: CDR1 SGHRS, CDR2 YFSETQ. The CDR3 length is 15 residues. V lost 0 bases, J lost 2 bases, and 4 bases stayed unmatched. The entire variable domain, with the rest obtained from reference TRBV5-1 and TRBJ1-1, is as follows: KAGVTQTPRYLIKTRGQQVTLSCSPISGHRSVSWYQQTPGQGLQFLFEYFSETQRNKGNFPGRFSGRQFSNSRSEMNVSTLELGDSALYLCASSLDTGDNTEAFFGQGTRLTVV.

CDR3 sequence (DNA): TGTGCCAGCAGCGTAGAGCCAGGTGAAACTGAAGCTTTCTTT. This encodes CASSVEPGETEAFF. The chain carries TRBV9 and TRBJ1-1; D is unclear. V was shortened by 0 bases and J by 5 bases, with 11 bases between the two germline ends. The germline V gene has CDR1 SGDLS and CDR2 YYNGEE. This CDR3 is built from 14 residues.

This chain joins TRBV10-2 and TRBJ2-1; D may be TRBD1 (5 bases). Deletions cut 4 bases from V and 5 bases from J, with 12 bases between. The CDR3 spans 14 residues. CDR1 is WSHSY and CDR2 is SAAADI in the germline V gene. CDR3 bases: TGCGCCAGCAGTGTAATCAAGGGGAACAATGAGCAGTTCTTC. This encodes CASSVIKGNNEQFF.

The chain couples TRBV5-4 to TRBJ2-3, with a possible D match to TRBD2 (5 bases). The V gene lost 1 base and the J gene lost 2 bases, with 11 bases spanning the gap. CDR3 length: 15 residues. The germline V gene encodes CDR1 SGHNT and CDR2 YYREEE (reference sequence). The CDR3 bases are TGTGCCAGCAGCTTGTCTAGCTGGTACACAGATACGCAGTATTTT. Translation gives CASSLSSWYTDTQYF. The variable domain in full, completed from reference TRBV5-4 and TRBJ2-3, reads ETGVTQSPTHLIKTRGQQVTLRCSSQSGHNTVSWYQQALGQGPQFIFQYYREEENGRGNFPPRFSGLQFPNYSSELNVNALELDDSALYLCASSLSSWYTDTQYFGPGTRLTVL.

The chain carries TRBV7-9 and TRBJ2-2, with D tentatively TRBD2 (6 bases). The V end was cut by 6 bases, the J end by 1 base, with 9 bases between. The V gene's germline CDR1 is SEHNR and CDR2 FQNEAQ (reference sequence). The CDR3 runs 14 residues. The CDR3 nucleotides are TGTGCCAGCAGTAGGGACTGGAACACCGGGGAGCTGTTTTTT. Protein sequence: CASSRDWNTGELFF.

In regard to this clone: Different DNA sequences within this sample yield the same CDR3. V and J are TRBV18 and TRBJ2-1; D gene uncertain. Germline V gives CDR1 KGHSH, CDR2 LQKENI. With 3 bases removed from V and 10 bases from J, the gap between germline ends came to 7 bases. This CDR3 has 11 amino acids. In nucleotides, the CDR3 is TGTGCCAGCTCACCTAGCCAGGAGCAGTTCTTC. This gives the protein CASSPSQEQFF.

V gene TRBV10-3 combines with J gene TRBJ1-2, with D uncertain. Trimming cost V 2 bases and J 6 bases, with 4 bases left between them. CDR3 length: 11 residues. The germline gives CDR1 ENHRY, CDR2 SYGVKD. Here the CDR3 reads CAISERDGYTF. DNA of the CDR3: TGTGCCATCAGTGAGCGGGATGGCTACACCTTC.

The chain joins TRBV5-1 to TRBJ2-1; TRBD1 aligns across 10 bases. CDR1 is SGHRS, CDR2 YFSETQ, per germline. The CDR3 length is 14 residues. The J segment lost 5 bases and the V segment lost 3 bases, leaving 2 bases of the junction unmatched. CDR3 sequence: CASSSGTGDNEQFF. The DNA of the CDR3 is TGCGCCAGCAGCTCCGGGACAGGGGACAATGAGCAGTTCTTC.

This clone was counted only a few times. V is TRBV11-2 and J is TRBJ1-2; 8 nucleotides align to TRBD1. The germline CDR1 and CDR2 sequences are SGHAT and FQNNGV. The CDR3 has 14 amino acids. V was pared by 2 bases and J by 8 bases, with 7 bases of the junction left unmatched. CDR3 DNA sequence: TGTGCCAGCAGCTTATCTCCCAGGGGGCAAGGCTACACCTTC. This codes for CASSLSPRGQGYTF.

This chain links TRBV27 with TRBJ1-1, with D possibly TRBD1 on 5 matching bases. V shed 5 bases and J shed 1 base, with 11 bases lying between them. Germline values: CDR1 MNHEY, CDR2 SMNVEV (reference sequence). The CDR3 spans 14 residues. The CDR3 is CASSTQGRNTEAFF. The CDR3, as DNA: TGTGCCAGCAGTACCCAGGGAAGGAACACTGAAGCTTTCTTT.

The V gene is TRBV7-2, the J gene TRBJ1-1; the D gene is possibly TRBD1 (6 bases). V gave up 5 bases and J gave up 4 bases, with 14 bases separating them. Per germline, CDR1 SGHTA and CDR2 FQGNSA. The CDR3 has 14 amino acids. The CDR3 here is CASSTQGRFTEAFF. The CDR3, as DNA: TGTGCCAGCAGCACACAGGGAAGATTCACTGAAGCTTTCTTT.

The CDR3 sequence: CASSSRASGGVYEQYF. DNA for the CDR3: TGTGCCAGCAGTTCCCGCGCTAGCGGGGGGGTATACGAGCAGTACTTC. The chain joins TRBV27 to TRBJ2-7, with 12 bases fitting TRBD2. The V gene's germline CDR1 is MNHEY and CDR2 SMNVEV (reference sequence). The junction had 8 bases not matched to a gene; V was cut back by 4 bases and J by 4 bases. The CDR3 loop spans 16 amino acids.

The chain employs TRBV9 and TRBJ1-2, with TRBD1 as a possible D gene (5 bases). The CDR3 contains 15 residues. Germline CDR1 and CDR2: SGDLS and YYNGEE. V lost 3 bases to trimming and J lost 2 bases, with 14 bases between them. The CDR3 nucleotides are TGTGCCAGCAGCGGTAGGGGCCGTTCCAACTATGGCTACACCTTC. This gives the protein CASSGRGRSNYGYTF.

The rearrangement uses TRBV7-9 and TRBJ2-3; 9 nucleotides match TRBD2. CDR3 length: 19 amino acids. Trimming took 5 bases from V and 4 from J; bases not matched to a gene: 19. Germline assignment: CDR1 SEHNR and CDR2 FQNEAQ (reference sequence). This CDR3 reads CASSQPPGGRVPSSDTQYF. CDR3 DNA: TGTGCCAGCAGCCAGCCGCCCGGCGGGAGGGTGCCATCTTCAGATACGCAGTATTTT.

In regard to this clone: A much larger clone differs from this one at a single base, so this may be a read error. This sequence joins TRBV7-9 and TRBJ2-7; no clear D. Trimming left V 4 bases short and J 3 bases short, with 4 bases between. The CDR3 spans 11 residues. Germline V gives CDR1 SEHNR, CDR2 FQNEAQ (reference sequence). As DNA, the CDR3 is TGTGCCAGCAGCTCCCGCTACGAGCAGTACTTC. The encoded protein is CASSSRYEQYF.

The chain joins TRBV27 to TRBJ1-2; no definite D call. Between the trimmed V and J ends, which lost 0 bases and 3 bases, there was a span of 5 bases. Germline loops: CDR1 MNHEY, CDR2 SMNVEV (reference sequence). This CDR3 spans 13 amino acids. The chain's CDR3 is CASSLSSYYGYTF. The CDR3 DNA is TGTGCCAGCAGTTTATCTTCCTACTATGGCTACACCTTC.

The V call is TRBV21-1, the J call TRBJ2-7; the table gives TRBD2 as D, unverified against the DNA. TRBV21-1 is noted as a pseudogene. This CDR3 region has 15 residues. The CDR3 region is CASSNYLAGTGEQYF. The CDR3 nucleotides read TGTGCCAGCAGCAACTACCTAGCGGGAACGGGGGAGCAGTACTTC.